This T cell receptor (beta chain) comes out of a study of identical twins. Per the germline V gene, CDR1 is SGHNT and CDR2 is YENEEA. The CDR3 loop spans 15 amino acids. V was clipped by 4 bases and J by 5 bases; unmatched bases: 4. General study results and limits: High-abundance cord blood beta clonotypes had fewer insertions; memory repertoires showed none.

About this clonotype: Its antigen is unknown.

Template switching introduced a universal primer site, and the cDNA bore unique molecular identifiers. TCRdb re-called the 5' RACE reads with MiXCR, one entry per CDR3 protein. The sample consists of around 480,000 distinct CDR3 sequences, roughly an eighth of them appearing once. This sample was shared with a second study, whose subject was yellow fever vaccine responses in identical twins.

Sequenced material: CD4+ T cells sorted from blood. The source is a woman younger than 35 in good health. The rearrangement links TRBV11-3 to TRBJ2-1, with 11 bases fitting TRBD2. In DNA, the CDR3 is TGTGCCAGCAGCTCAACTAGCGGGGGACACAATGAGCAGTTCTTC. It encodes CASSSTSGGHNEQFF.